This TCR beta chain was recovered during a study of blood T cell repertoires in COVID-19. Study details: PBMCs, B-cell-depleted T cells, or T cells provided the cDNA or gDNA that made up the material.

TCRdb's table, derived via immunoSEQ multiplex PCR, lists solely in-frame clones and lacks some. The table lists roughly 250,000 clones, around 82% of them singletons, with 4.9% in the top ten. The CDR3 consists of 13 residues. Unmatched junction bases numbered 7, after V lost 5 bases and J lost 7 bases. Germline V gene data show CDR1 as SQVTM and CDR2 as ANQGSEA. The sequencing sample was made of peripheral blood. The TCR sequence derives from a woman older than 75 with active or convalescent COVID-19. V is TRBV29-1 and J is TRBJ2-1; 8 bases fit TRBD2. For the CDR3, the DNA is TGCAGCGTTTTGTCACCGGGGGGGAATGAGCAGTTCTTC. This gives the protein CSVLSPGGNEQFF.